This T cell receptor beta chain came from a study of regulatory T cells in long-lasting Graves disease. Time point indicated: newly diagnosed GD, antithyroid drugs for less than 3 months. Generation of the TCR library employed RNA extracted from PBMCs. Arm-PCR of CDR3 regions with iRepertoire HTBI primers generated TCR beta libraries. One entry per CDR3 protein results from TCRdb running MiXCR on the multiplex PCR reads. The sample holds more than 400,000 distinct CDR3 sequences, around 15% seen once. The CDR3 runs 14 residues. Looked up from germline, CDR1 is GTSNPN and CDR2 is SVGIG (reference sequence). Ten or more counts support this clonotype. These data were also reused for a study on T cells in Graves' hyperthyroidism and ophthalmopathy. As that study records: The primer set for the first-round RT-PCR of the TCR CDR3 was HTBI.

The clonotype was recovered from a woman in her twenties or thirties with Graves disease. The source material was peripheral blood mononuclear cells (PBMCs), sampled at new diagnosis, from a patient treated with antithyroid drugs. The gene calls are TRBV30 and TRBJ2-3, with D maybe TRBD1 (6 bases). The J call may be mistaken, given a closer DNA end match to TRBJ2-7. The CDR3 loop reads CAWSGGLGFGEQYF. Written as DNA, the CDR3 is TGTGCCTGGAGTGGGGGGCTAGGGTTTGGCGAGCAGTACTTC.